A selection of T cell receptor beta chains follows, all from one sample in a study of T cells in narcolepsy. Produced via immunoSEQ multiplex PCR; TCRdb's table is partial and in-frame only. The sample lists 30,000 or so clones; roughly four fifths were seen once. The sequenced material came from CD45RA- memory CD4+ T cells from PBMCs. Receptors were obtained from a human donor with narcolepsy. CDR3s include the opening cysteine and the closing phenylalanine or tryptophan. A D gene is named only where the DNA matches it firmly. Some rows mark clone size as missing; the rest say once, few, many or name a class of expanded clone.

>.|.|TRBV7-8|TRBJ2-3
TGTGCCAGCAGCTTAGTCGGGGTAGATACGCAGTATTTT
CASSLVGVDTQYF
>.|.|TRBV4-2|TRBJ1-2
TGTGCCAGCAGCCCCGTGGGGGTGGTCTATGGCTACACCTTC
CASSPVGVVYGYTF
>.|.|TRBV6-5|TRBJ1-3
TGTGCCAGCAGTTCGGGACGGAGCTCTGGAAACACCATATATTTT
CASSSGRSSGNTIYF
>.|.|TRBV5-1|TRBJ1-1
TGCGCCAGCAGTAGGGCCGGGGGGCGCGGCACTGAAGCTTTCTTT
CASSRAGGRGTEAFF
>.|.|TRBV7-9|TRBJ2-2
TGTGCCAGCAGCTTAGGCTCCACCGGGGAGCTGTTTTTT
CASSLGSTGELFF
>few|TRBD1|TRBV5-4|TRBJ2-2
TGTGCCAGCAGCTTGGGGGACAGGGATACCGGGGAGCTGTTTTTT
CASSLGDRDTGELFF
>few|.|TRBV5-1|TRBJ2-2
TGCGCCAGCAGCTTGGATATACAACGGGGGACCGGGGAGCTGTTTTTT
CASSLDIQRGTGELFF
>.|.|TRBV4-2|TRBJ1-5
TGTGCCAGCAGCCAAGCTTGGGACATAGATCAGCCCCAGCATTTT
CASSQAWDIDQPQHF
>.|TRBD1|TRBV5-4|TRBJ2-1
TGTGCCAGCAGCTCACCAAGACAGGGATCTTACAATGAGCAGTTCTTC
CASSSPRQGSYNEQFF
>.|.|TRBV10-3|TRBJ2-2
TGTGCCATCAGCGCCTCAGCGAACACCGGGGAGCTGTTTTTT
CAISASANTGELFF
>.|TRBD1|TRBV18|TRBJ1-1
TGTGCCAGCTCACCTTCGACAGGGGGCACTGAAGCTTTCTTT
CASSPSTGGTEAFF
>once|.|TRBV5-1|TRBJ2-4
TGCGCCAGCAGCCCACCCAGGGATGGGGCCAAAAACATTCAGTACTTC
CASSPPRDGAKNIQYF
>few|.|TRBV19|TRBJ1-4
TGTGCCAGTAGCTCCCGACACCTACCAACTAATGAAAAACTGTTTTTT
CASSSRHLPTNEKLFF
>.|TRBD2|TRBV2|TRBJ2-6
TGTGCCAGGAGGGACCTAGCGGGGGGTATTGGGGCCAACGTCCTGACTTTC
CARRDLAGGIGANVLTF
>.|.|TRBV10-1|TRBJ1-3
TGCGCCAGCACTATGGACGGGGGGACCACCATATATTTT
CASTMDGGTTIYF
>.|.|TRBV5-1|TRBJ1-3
TGCGCCAGCAGACCTACTCCGGGGGCTGGAAACACCATATATTTT
CASRPTPGAGNTIYF
>.|.|TRBV10-3|TRBJ1-1
TGTGCCATCAGTGAGTCCGGACAGAAGAACACTGAAGCTTTCTTT
CAISESGQKNTEAFF
>.|.|TRBV7-3|TRBJ2-2
TGTGCCAGCAGCTTAAATCAGGGAGTGGCCGGGGAGCTGTTTTTT
CASSLNQGVAGELFF
>.|TRBD1|TRBV5-1|TRBJ2-3
TGCGCCAGCAGCTTCGGACAGGGAAAAGATACGCAGTATTTT
CASSFGQGKDTQYF
>.|.|TRBV7-9|TRBJ2-7
TGTGCCAGCAGCCAGGCGGGTAACTCCTACGAGCAGTACTTC
CASSQAGNSYEQYF
>few|.|TRBV6-6|TRBJ2-5
TGTGCCAGCAGTTGGGGGAACCACCAAGAGACCCAGTACTTC
CASSWGNHQETQYF
>.|TRBD1|TRBV7-9|TRBJ1-1
TGTGCCGGGTTGGGACAGGGTGACACTGAAGCTTTCTTT
CAGLGQGDTEAFF